The 23 T cell receptor beta chains in this list originate from one sample, sequenced in a study of blood T cell repertoires in COVID-19. TCRdb keeps only in-frame clones here, not all; method: immunoSEQ multiplex PCR. This sample has 220,000 or so clones, with about 79% found just once. The material sequenced was PBMCs or T cells enriched from blood (not recorded which). The receptors were gathered from a woman in her sixties or seventies who had recovered from COVID-19.

This chain joins TRBV7-9 and TRBJ2-7; 10 nucleotides line up with TRBD1. Looked up from germline, CDR1 is SEHNR and CDR2 is FQNEAQ (reference sequence). CDR3 size: 14 residues. V lost 2 bases, J lost 3 bases, and 1 base stayed unmatched. CDR3 loop: CASSLRTGGYEQYF. The CDR3 coding sequence is TGTGCCAGCAGCTTACGGACAGGGGGCTACGAGCAGTACTTC.

This clone was recorded a few times. The chain joins TRBV5-1 to TRBJ2-5, with 12 nucleotides matching TRBD2. Per germline, CDR1 SGHRS and CDR2 YFSETQ. The CDR3 extends over 15 amino acids. The V and J ends lost 4 bases and 4 bases, in that order; junction bases with no gene match: 5. The CDR3 sequence: CASSLTSGSPETQYF. CDR3 bases: TGCGCCAGCAGCCTGACTAGCGGGAGCCCAGAGACCCAGTACTTC.

This clone was seen a few times. This chain uses TRBV4-3 with TRBJ1-1, with 7 positions matching TRBD1. Germline CDR1 is LGHNA and CDR2 is YSLEER. The CDR3 contains 14 residues. After removal of 4 bases from V and 5 bases from J, the junction contained 7 bases not matched to a gene. The CDR3 nucleotides read TGCGCCAGCAGCCCGACAGGGAGTAGGACTGAAGCTTTCTTT. This gives the protein CASSPTGSRTEAFF.

The genes are TRBV27 and TRBJ2-2; maybe TRBD1 (6 bases). The CDR3 runs 15 residues. The germline V and J ends were trimmed by 3 bases and 4 bases, with 12 bases remaining between them. Per the germline V gene, CDR1 is MNHEY and CDR2 is SMNVEV (reference sequence). CDR3 DNA sequence: TGTGCCAGCAGTTTGGGGGCCCCCCTCACCGGGGAGCTGTTTTTT. Its translation is CASSLGAPLTGELFF.

Note on this clone: Germline is not matched at one junction end, which may reflect a read error. This chain links TRBV6-5 with TRBJ2-7; D is undetermined. From germline, CDR1 is MNHEY and CDR2 SVGAGI. The CDR3 loop spans 11 amino acids. The CDR3 region is CASSNSGEQYF. The CDR3 DNA sequence: TGTGCCAGCAGTAACTCCGGGGAGCAGTACTTC.

There are a few counts of this clone. This chain uses TRBV13 with TRBJ2-1, with 13 nucleotides matching TRBD2. The CDR3 runs to 14 residues. The V and J ends lost 8 bases and 7 bases, in that order; junction bases with no gene match: 5. CDR1 is PRHDT and CDR2 is FYEKMQ in the germline V gene (reference sequence). The CDR3 region is CASSGLAGLNEQFF. The CDR3, as DNA: TGTGCCAGCTCGGGACTAGCGGGGCTAAATGAGCAGTTCTTC.

The chain couples TRBV6-5 to TRBJ1-6; D may be TRBD1 (5 bases). Per the germline V gene, CDR1 is MNHEY and CDR2 is SVGAGI. V was trimmed by 8 bases and J by 10 bases, leaving 15 bases between them. The CDR3 consists of 13 residues. In DNA form, the CDR3 reads TGTGCCAGCCACCCCAGGGTAGGATCACCCCTCCACTTT. Its protein product is CASHPRVGSPLHF.

The CDR3 here is CASSLAANNQPQHF. The CDR3 DNA sequence: TGTGCCAGCAGCTTAGCTGCGAACAATCAGCCCCAGCATTTT. The V and J genes are TRBV7-2 and TRBJ1-5; D is undetermined. This CDR3 is built from 14 residues. Deletions cut 0 bases from V and 3 bases from J, with 6 bases between. The V gene's germline CDR1 is SGHTA and CDR2 FQGNSA.

The rearrangement uses TRBV27 and TRBJ1-5; D unresolved. This CDR3 is 14 amino acids long. Trimming removed 4 bases at V and 6 bases at J, with 13 bases between. Germline CDR1 and CDR2: MNHEY and SMNVEV (reference sequence). The CDR3 DNA reads as TGTGCCAGCAGTTGGAACCACCCGGGTCAGCCCCAGCATTTT. Translation: CASSWNHPGQPQHF.

This clone was detected only once. This sequence joins TRBV7-9 and TRBJ2-3, with TRBD2 identical over 14 bases. CDR1 SEHNR and CDR2 FQNEAQ come from the germline V gene (reference sequence). The CDR3 spans 18 residues. The ends lost 4 bases at V and 0 bases at J; junction bases unmatched: 6. In DNA, the CDR3 is TGTGCCAGCAGCTCGGGACTAGCGGGAGACCATAGCACAGATACGCAGTATTTT. Its translation is CASSSGLAGDHSTDTQYF.

J is TRBJ2-1 and V is TRBV7-9; tentative D call: TRBD1 (5 bases). The germline V and J ends were trimmed by 6 bases and 0 bases, with 15 bases remaining between them. The CDR3 covers 16 residues. Looked up from germline, CDR1 is SEHNR and CDR2 is FQNEAQ (reference sequence). Written as DNA, the CDR3 is TGTGCCAGCAGTCTACGCAGGGCAAGCTCCTACAATGAGCAGTTCTTC. It encodes CASSLRRASSYNEQFF.

This clone was observed once. The chain has TRBV10-3 and TRBJ1-1; tentatively, D is TRBD1 (6 bases). Germline values: CDR1 ENHRY, CDR2 SYGVKD. V was trimmed by 5 bases and J by 1 base, leaving 11 bases between them. The CDR3 is 14 residues long. The CDR3, as DNA: TGTGCCATCAGTAACAGGGTCGGGAACACTGAAGCTTTCTTT. Amino acids: CAISNRVGNTEAFF.

Details on this clone: Other nucleotide sequences in the sample specify the same CDR3. This chain joins TRBV7-2 and TRBJ1-1; D is unclear. The CDR3 runs to 15 residues. The ends were cut back, 1 base at V and 1 base at J, with 10 bases in the middle. Germline lookup yields CDR1 SGHTA and CDR2 FQGNSA. The CDR3 sequence is CASSLGGGGNTEAFF. For the CDR3, the DNA is TGTGCCAGCAGCTTAGGGGGAGGAGGGAACACTGAAGCTTTCTTT.

The chain links TRBV11-2 to TRBJ2-1, with 9 positions matching TRBD2. CDR3 length equals 15 residues. The V segment lost 5 bases and the J segment 8 bases; nucleotides outside the gene matches: 10. Germline-derived CDR1 and CDR2 are SGHAT and FQNNGV. The CDR3 DNA is TGTGCCAGCAGCCGTGCGGGAGGGCCGCGCGATGAGCAGTTCTTC. Amino acid sequence: CASSRAGGPRDEQFF. Full variable domain (rest looked up from reference TRBV11-2 and TRBJ2-1): EAGVAQSPRYKIIEKRQSVAFWCNPISGHATLYWYQQILGQGPKLLIQFQNNGVVDDSQLPKDRFSAERLKGVDSTLKIQPAKLEDSAVYLCASSRAGGPRDEQFFGPGTRLTVL.

The count of this clone is one. This chain joins TRBV2 and TRBJ1-1, with TRBD1 matching 8 bases. The CDR3 runs 14 residues. Germline assignment: CDR1 SNHLY and CDR2 FYNNEI. J lost 3 bases, V lost 4 bases, and 4 bases had no gene match. CDR3 in DNA: TGTGCCAGCAGTGTTGCAGGGGGCGACACTGAAGCTTTCTTT. Translated, it gives CASSVAGGDTEAFF.

The chain couples TRBV7-9 to TRBJ2-1; 8 nucleotides align to TRBD2. The ends lost 5 bases at V and 6 bases at J; junction bases unmatched: 9. CDR3 length: 15 residues. The germline V gene encodes CDR1 SEHNR and CDR2 FQNEAQ (reference sequence). CDR3 sequence: CASSLDWAGGNEQFF. The CDR3 region has the DNA TGTGCCAGCAGCCTAGACTGGGCGGGGGGCAATGAGCAGTTCTTC.

This clone was counted once. The V and J genes are TRBV7-9 and TRBJ2-5; D is uncertain. V shed 0 bases and J shed 0 bases, with 8 bases lying between them. CDR1 is SEHNR, CDR2 FQNEAQ, per germline (reference sequence). The CDR3 loop spans 15 amino acids. In DNA, the CDR3 is TGTGCCAGCAGCTTAGCGAACTGGTACCAAGAGACCCAGTACTTC. It specifies CASSLANWYQETQYF.

This chain uses TRBV19 with TRBJ2-5, with a possible D match to TRBD2 (6 bases). Germline-derived CDR1 and CDR2 are LNHDA and SQIVND (reference sequence). V shed 4 bases and J shed 2 bases, with 8 bases lying between them. The CDR3 has 13 residues. The CDR3 DNA sequence: TGTGCCAGTAGTAGCGGGATACAAGAGACCCAGTACTTC. Amino acid sequence: CASSSGIQETQYF.

The chain joins TRBV10-1 to TRBJ1-2, with a possible D match to TRBD1 (6 bases). Germline loops: CDR1 WNHNN, CDR2 SYGVQD (reference sequence). The CDR3 covers 14 residues. With 4 bases removed from V and 5 bases from J, the gap between germline ends came to 14 bases. This chain's CDR3 is CASSVNRETYGYTF. The CDR3 nucleotides are TGCGCCAGCAGTGTCAACAGGGAGACTTATGGCTACACCTTC.

This chain uses TRBV6-1 with TRBJ2-3, with 13 nucleotides matching TRBD2. V shed 3 bases and J 6 bases; nucleotides not matched to a gene: 12. Germline CDR1 reads MNHNS; CDR2 reads SASEGT. The CDR3 covers 18 residues. The CDR3 loop is CASSERQLAGGRYDTQYF. In DNA form, the CDR3 reads TGTGCCAGCAGTGAGCGACAACTAGCGGGGGGGCGGTACGATACGCAGTATTTT.

The count of this clone is one. V and J are TRBV18 and TRBJ1-6, with TRBD1 identical over 9 bases. J gave up 15 bases and V 5 bases, and 5 bases lay outside the gene matches. Germline V gene data show CDR1 as KGHSH and CDR2 as LQKENI. This CDR3 spans 12 amino acids. CDR3 sequence (DNA): TGTGCCAGCTCAGAGGACAGGGGCCACCTCCACTTT. It yields the protein CASSEDRGHLHF.

This clone was seen just once. CDR3 sequence (DNA): TGTGCCAGCAGCGCGCAGAGACAGGGAGAGACCCAGTACTTC. This gives the protein CASSAQRQGETQYF. The rearrangement joins TRBV5-5 to TRBJ2-5; 7 bases map to TRBD1. The V and J ends lost 4 bases and 4 bases, in that order; junction bases with no gene match: 7. Germline V CDR1 and CDR2: SGHKS, YYEKEE (reference sequence). This CDR3 has 14 residues.

As for this clone: Other DNA sequences in this sample translate to the same CDR3. The chain has TRBV5-1 and TRBJ1-2; D gene ambiguous. Trimming stripped 0 bases from V and 4 bases from J, with 7 bases between. The CDR3 covers 13 residues. The germline CDR1 and CDR2 sequences are SGHRS and YFSETQ. The CDR3 bases are TGCGCCAGCAGCTTGGGGGGAGGCTATGGCTACACCTTC. Translating it yields CASSLGGGYGYTF. Full variable domain (outside the CDR3, taken from reference TRBV5-1 and TRBJ1-2): KAGVTQTPRYLIKTRGQQVTLSCSPISGHRSVSWYQQTPGQGLQFLFEYFSETQRNKGNFPGRFSGRQFSNSRSEMNVSTLELGDSALYLCASSLGGGYGYTFGSGTRLTVV.